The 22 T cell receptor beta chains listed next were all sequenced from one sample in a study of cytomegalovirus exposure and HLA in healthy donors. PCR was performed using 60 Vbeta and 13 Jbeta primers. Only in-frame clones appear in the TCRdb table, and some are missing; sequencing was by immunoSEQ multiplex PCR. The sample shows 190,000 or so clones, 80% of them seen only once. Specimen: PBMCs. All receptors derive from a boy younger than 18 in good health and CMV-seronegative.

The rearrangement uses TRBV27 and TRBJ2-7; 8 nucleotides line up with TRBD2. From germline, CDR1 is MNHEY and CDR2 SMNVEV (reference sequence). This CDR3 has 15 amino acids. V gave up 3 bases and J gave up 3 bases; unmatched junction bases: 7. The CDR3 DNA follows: TGTGCCAGCAGTTTGAGCGGGGGTTGGATCTACGAGCAGTACTTC. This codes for CASSLSGGWIYEQYF.

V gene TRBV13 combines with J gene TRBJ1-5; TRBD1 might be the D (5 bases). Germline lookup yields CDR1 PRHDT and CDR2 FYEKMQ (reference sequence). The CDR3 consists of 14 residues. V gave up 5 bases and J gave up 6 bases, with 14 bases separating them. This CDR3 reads CASSAGPVAQPQHF. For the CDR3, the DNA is TGTGCCAGCAGCGCGGGGCCCGTGGCTCAGCCCCAGCATTTT.

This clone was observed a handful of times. CDR3 DNA: TGTGCCAGCAGCCCTCTCACTAGCGTGACCTACGAGCAGTACTTC. This translates into CASSPLTSVTYEQYF. The rearrangement links TRBV7-8 to TRBJ2-7; 7 bases are a match to TRBD2. Germline loops: CDR1 SGHVS, CDR2 FQNEAQ. V dropped 5 bases and J dropped 2; count of bases not matched to a gene: 9. The CDR3 length is 15 residues. The full variable domain, rest sourced from reference TRBV7-8 and TRBJ2-7, is GAGVSQSPRYKVAKRGQDVALRCDPISGHVSLFWYQQALGQGPEFLTYFQNEAQLDKSGLPSDRFFAERPEGSVSTLKIQRTQQEDSAVYLCASSPLTSVTYEQYFGPGTRLTVT.

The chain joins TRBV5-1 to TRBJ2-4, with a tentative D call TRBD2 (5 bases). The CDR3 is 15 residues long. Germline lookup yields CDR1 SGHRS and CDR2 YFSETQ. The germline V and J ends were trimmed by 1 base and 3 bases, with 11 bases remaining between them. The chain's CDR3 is CASSLLPGSKNIQYF. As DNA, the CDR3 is TGCGCCAGCAGCTTGCTCCCGGGGAGCAAAAACATTCAGTACTTC.

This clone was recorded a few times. The CDR3 bases are TGTGCCAGCAGCAGGGACAGCGAGTCCGGGGAGCTGTTTTTT. Translating it yields CASSRDSESGELFF. The chain carries TRBV6-1 and TRBJ2-2; TRBD1 aligns across 7 bases. The CDR3 runs 14 residues. In germline, CDR1 is MNHNS, CDR2 SASEGT. J lost 6 bases, V lost 6 bases, and 7 bases had no gene match.

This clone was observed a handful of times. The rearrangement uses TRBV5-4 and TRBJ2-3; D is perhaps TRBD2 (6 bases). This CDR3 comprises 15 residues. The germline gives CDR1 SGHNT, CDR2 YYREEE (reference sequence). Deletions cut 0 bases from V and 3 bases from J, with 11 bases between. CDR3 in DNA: TGTGCCAGCAGCTTGGGGGACTTAAATACAGATACGCAGTATTTT. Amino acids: CASSLGDLNTDTQYF.

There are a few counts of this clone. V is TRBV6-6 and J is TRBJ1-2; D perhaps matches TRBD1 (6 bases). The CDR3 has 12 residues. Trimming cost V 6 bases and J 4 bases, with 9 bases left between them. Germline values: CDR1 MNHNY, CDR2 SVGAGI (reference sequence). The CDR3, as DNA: TGTGCCAGCAGAGGACAGTCCTATGGCTACACCTTC. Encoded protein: CASRGQSYGYTF.

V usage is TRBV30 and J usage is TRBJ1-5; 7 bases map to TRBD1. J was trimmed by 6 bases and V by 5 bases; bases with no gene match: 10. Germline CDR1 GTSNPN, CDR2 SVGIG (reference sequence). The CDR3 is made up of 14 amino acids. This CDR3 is CAWGTQGGGQPQHF. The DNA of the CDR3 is TGTGCCTGGGGAACGCAAGGGGGCGGTCAGCCCCAGCATTTT.

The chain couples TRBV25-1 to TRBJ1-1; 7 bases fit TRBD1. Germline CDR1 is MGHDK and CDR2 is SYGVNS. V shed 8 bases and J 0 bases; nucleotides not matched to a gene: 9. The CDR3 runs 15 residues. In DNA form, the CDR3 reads TGTGCCAGCGAGGGACAGAAGGGGGTGAACACTGAAGCTTTCTTT. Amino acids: CASEGQKGVNTEAFF.

Here the CDR3 reads CASSVGTGGNEKLFF. In DNA, the CDR3 is TGTGCCAGCAGCGTAGGGACAGGGGGTAACGAAAAACTGTTTTTT. The V and J genes are TRBV9 and TRBJ1-4; 10 nucleotides align to TRBD1. In germline, CDR1 is SGDLS, CDR2 YYNGEE. The CDR3 covers 15 residues. Trimming cost V 0 bases and J 8 bases; bases outside gene matches: 4. The whole variable domain, filled in from reference TRBV9 and TRBJ1-4, reads DSGVTQTPKHLITATGQRVTLRCSPRSGDLSVYWYQQSLDQGLQFLIQYYNGEERAKGNILERFSAQQFPDLHSELNLSSLELGDSALYFCASSVGTGGNEKLFFGSGTQLSVL.

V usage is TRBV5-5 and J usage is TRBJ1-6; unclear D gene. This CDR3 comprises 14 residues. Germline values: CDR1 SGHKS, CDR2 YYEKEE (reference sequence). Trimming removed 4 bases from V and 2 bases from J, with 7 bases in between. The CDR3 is CASSAQPYNSPLHF. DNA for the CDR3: TGTGCCAGCAGCGCACAGCCCTATAATTCACCCCTCCACTTT.

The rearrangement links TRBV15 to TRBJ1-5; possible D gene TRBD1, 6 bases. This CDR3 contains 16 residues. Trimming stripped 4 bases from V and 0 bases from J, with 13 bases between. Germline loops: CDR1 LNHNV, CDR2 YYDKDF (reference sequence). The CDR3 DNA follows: TGTGCCACCAGCACTTCAGGGGACTATAGCAATCAGCCCCAGCATTTT. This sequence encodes CATSTSGDYSNQPQHF.

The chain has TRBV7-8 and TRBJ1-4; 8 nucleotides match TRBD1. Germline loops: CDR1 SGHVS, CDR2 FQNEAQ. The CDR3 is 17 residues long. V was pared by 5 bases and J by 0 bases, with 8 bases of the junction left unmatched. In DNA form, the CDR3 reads TGTGCCAGCAGCCCCCTACAGGGGGGGGCAACTAATGAAAAACTGTTTTTT. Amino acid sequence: CASSPLQGGATNEKLFF.

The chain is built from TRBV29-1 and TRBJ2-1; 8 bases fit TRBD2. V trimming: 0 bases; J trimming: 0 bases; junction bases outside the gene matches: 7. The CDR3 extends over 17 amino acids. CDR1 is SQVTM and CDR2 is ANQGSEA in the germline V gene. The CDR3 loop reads CSVEDPSSGLSYNEQFF. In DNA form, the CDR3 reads TGCAGCGTTGAAGATCCATCTAGCGGGCTCTCCTACAATGAGCAGTTCTTC.

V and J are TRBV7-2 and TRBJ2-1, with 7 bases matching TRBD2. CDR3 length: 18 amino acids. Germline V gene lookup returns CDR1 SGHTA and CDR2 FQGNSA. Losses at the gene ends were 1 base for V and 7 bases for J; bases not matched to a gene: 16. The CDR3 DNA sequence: TGTGCCAGCAGCTTAGTTCATCCTCTAGCGGAGACTATTAATGAGCAGTTCTTC. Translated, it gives CASSLVHPLAETINEQFF. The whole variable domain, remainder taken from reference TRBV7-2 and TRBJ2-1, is GAGVSQSPSNKVTEKGKDVELRCDPISGHTALYWYRQSLGQGLEFLIYFQGNSAPDKSGLPSDRFSAERTGGSVSTLTIQRTQQEDSAVYLCASSLVHPLAETINEQFFGPGTRLTVL.

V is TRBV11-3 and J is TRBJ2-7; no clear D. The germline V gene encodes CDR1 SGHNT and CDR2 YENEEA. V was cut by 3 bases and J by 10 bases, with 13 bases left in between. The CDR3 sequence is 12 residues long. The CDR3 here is CASSFGVTRQYF. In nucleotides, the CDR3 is TGTGCCAGCAGCTTCGGAGTTACGAGACAGTACTTC.

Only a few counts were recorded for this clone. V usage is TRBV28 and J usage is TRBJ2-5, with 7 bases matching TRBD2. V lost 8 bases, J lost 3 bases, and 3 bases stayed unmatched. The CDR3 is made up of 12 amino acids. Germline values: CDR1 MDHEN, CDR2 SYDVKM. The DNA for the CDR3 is TGTGCCAGCGGGAGGGCGGAAGAGACCCAGTACTTC. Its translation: CASGRAEETQYF.

The CDR3 region has the DNA TGTGCCATCTTGAACGGGGGGGATGGAACCGGGGAGCTGTTTTTT. It yields the protein CAILNGGDGTGELFF. This rearrangement joins TRBV10-3 to TRBJ2-2, with 8 positions matching TRBD2. Germline lookup yields CDR1 ENHRY and CDR2 SYGVKD. J was trimmed by 5 bases and V by 8 bases; bases with no gene match: 10. The CDR3 covers 15 residues.

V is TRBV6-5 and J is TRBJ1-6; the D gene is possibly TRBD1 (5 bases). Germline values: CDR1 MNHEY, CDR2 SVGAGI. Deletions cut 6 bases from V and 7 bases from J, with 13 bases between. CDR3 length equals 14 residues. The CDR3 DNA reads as TGTGCCAGCAGCTTCAGGGAATACAATTCACCCCTCCACTTT. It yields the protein CASSFREYNSPLHF.

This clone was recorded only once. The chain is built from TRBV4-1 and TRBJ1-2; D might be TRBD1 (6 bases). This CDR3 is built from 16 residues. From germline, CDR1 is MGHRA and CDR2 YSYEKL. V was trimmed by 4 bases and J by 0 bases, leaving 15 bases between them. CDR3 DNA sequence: TGCGCCAGCAGCCCGCAGACAGGTCTCACTAACTATGGCTACACCTTC. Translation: CASSPQTGLTNYGYTF.

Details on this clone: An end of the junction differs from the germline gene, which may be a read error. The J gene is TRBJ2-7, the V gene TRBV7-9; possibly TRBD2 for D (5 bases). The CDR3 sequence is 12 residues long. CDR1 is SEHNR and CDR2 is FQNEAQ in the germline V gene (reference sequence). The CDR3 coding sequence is TGTTCCAGCAGCTTAGGACTGACGGAGCAGTACTTC. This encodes CSSSLGLTEQYF.

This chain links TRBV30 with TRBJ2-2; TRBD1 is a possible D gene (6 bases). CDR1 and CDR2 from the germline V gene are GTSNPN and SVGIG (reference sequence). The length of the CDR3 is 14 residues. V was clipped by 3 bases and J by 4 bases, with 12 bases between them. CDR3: CAWSLDRLTGELFF. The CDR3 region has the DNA TGTGCCTGGAGCCTGGACAGACTCACCGGGGAGCTGTTTTTT.